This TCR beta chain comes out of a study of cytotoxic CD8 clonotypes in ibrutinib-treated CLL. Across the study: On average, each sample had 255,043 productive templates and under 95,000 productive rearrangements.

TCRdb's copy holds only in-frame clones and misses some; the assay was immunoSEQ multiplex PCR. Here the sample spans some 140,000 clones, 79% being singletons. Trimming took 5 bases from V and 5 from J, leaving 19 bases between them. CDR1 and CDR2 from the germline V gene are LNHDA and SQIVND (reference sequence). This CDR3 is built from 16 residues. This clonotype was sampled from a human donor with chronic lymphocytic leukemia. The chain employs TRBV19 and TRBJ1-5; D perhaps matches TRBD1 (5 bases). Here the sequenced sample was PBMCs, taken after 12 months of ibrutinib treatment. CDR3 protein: CASSLSPGGVDQPQHF. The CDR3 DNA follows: TGTGCCAGTAGTCTTTCTCCGGGGGGGGTTGATCAGCCCCAGCATTTT.